Listed here are 3 T cell receptor beta chains from one sample, sequenced in a study of CD8 T cells in Susac syndrome. cDNA came from about 0.5 to 1 ug RNA primed by random hexamers. TCRdb re-called the immunoSEQ multiplex PCR reads through MiXCR, storing one row per CDR3 protein. The repertoire holds roughly 160,000 distinct CDR3 sequences, with 95% to 97% as singletons. The material sequenced was CD4+ T cells from PBMCs. The receptors come from a human donor with Susac syndrome.

The chain has TRBV7-2 and TRBJ2-3; weak D call: TRBD2 (5 bases). Germline values: CDR1 SGHTA, CDR2 FQGNSA. The CDR3 length is 16 residues. With 5 bases removed from V and 9 bases from J, the gap between germline ends came to 24 bases. The DNA of the CDR3 is TGTGCCAGCAGCCGTGGACTCGGCGGAGAACAGCGGACGCAGTATTTT. This codes for CASSRGLGGEQRTQYF. Full variable domain (rest looked up from reference TRBV7-2 and TRBJ2-3): GAGVSQSPSNKVTEKGKDVELRCDPISGHTALYWYRQSLGQGLEFLIYFQGNSAPDKSGLPSDRFSAERTGGSVSTLTIQRTQQEDSAVYLCASSRGLGGEQRTQYFGPGTRLTVL.

The rearrangement links TRBV5-1 to TRBJ2-1, with 9 bases that match TRBD1. CDR1 and CDR2 from the germline V gene are SGHRS and YFSETQ. The CDR3 sequence is 15 residues long. V lost 5 bases and J lost 12; bases outside the gene matches: 15. CDR3: CASREQGAAVRGQFF. The CDR3 DNA reads TGCGCCAGCAGAGAACAGGGGGCCGCAGTGAGGGGGCAGTTCTTC.

This clonotype has more than one count but fewer than ten. V and J are TRBV5-1 and TRBJ2-7; tentatively, D is TRBD2 (6 bases). From germline, CDR1 is SGHRS and CDR2 YFSETQ. The CDR3 loop spans 14 amino acids. V was pared by 5 bases and J by 3 bases, with 15 bases between. CDR3 bases: TGCGCCAGCAGGCCGGGACTGGCAGACTACGAGCAGTACTTC. Translated: CASRPGLADYEQYF.